This is a list of T cell receptor beta chains from one sample in a study of blood T cell repertoires in COVID-19. Repertoires were generated with immunoSEQ multiplex PCR, while TCRdb's copy carries only in-frame clones and drops some. The table has about 160,000 clones, around 84% seen once. The specimen sequenced was PBMCs or T cells enriched from blood (not recorded which). The receptors were sampled from a man aged 45 to 65 who had recovered from COVID-19. CDR3s include the opening cysteine and the closing phenylalanine or tryptophan. The D gene is left open where the match is weak. Not all rows give a size; the values are once, few, many and, for expanded clones, a class.

- | TRBJ1-6 | TRBV2 | - | TGTGCCGGGGTTACAGGGTCTCATTCACCCCTCCACTTT | CAGVTGSHSPLHF
TRBD1 | TRBJ1-2 | TRBV18 | - | TGTGCCAGCTCACCAGGGACAGAAGGCGCTAACTATGGCTACACCTTC | CASSPGTEGANYGYTF
- | TRBJ2-5 | TRBV6-1 | - | TGTGCCAGCAGTGAAGATGTCAAAGCGTACTTC | CASSEDVKAYF
- | TRBJ2-1 | TRBV3-1/TRBV3-2 | - | TGTGCCAGCAGCGAGGGGGGGCGGGTGAATGAGCAGTTCTTC | CASSEGGRVNEQFF
- | TRBJ2-4 | TRBV7-2 | - | TGTGCCAGCAGCTTAGCGCGGGGCAGCCTAAACATTCAGTACTTC | CASSLARGSLNIQYF
- | TRBJ1-1 | TRBV4-1 | - | TGCGCCAGCACCGCAATGGGAGGGAGAAGGGCAACTGAAGCTTTCTTT | CASTAMGGRRATEAFF
TRBD1 | TRBJ1-6 | TRBV9 | - | TGTGCCAGCAGCGCCACGGGACAGTATAATTCACCCCTCCACTTT | CASSATGQYNSPLHF
TRBD2 | TRBJ2-7 | TRBV7-2 | - | TGTGCCAGCAGCGCGTACCTAGCGGGGGGCCTGCGAATTGGCGAGCAGTACTTC | CASSAYLAGGLRIGEQYF
TRBD1 | TRBJ1-3 | TRBV7-2 | - | TGTGCCAGCAGCCCCACCGGGACAGGGGTTGGAAACACCATATATTTT | CASSPTGTGVGNTIYF
- | TRBJ1-5 | TRBV6-2/TRBV6-3 | - | TGTGCCAGCAGTTACGCGGAAGGGGGTGGAGGACCCCAGCATTTT | CASSYAEGGGGPQHF
TRBD1 | TRBJ1-5 | TRBV2 | once | TGTGCCAGCAGCGCCGGGACAGGGCCCCGTCAAGCTCAGCCCCAGCATTTT | CASSAGTGPRQAQPQHF
- | TRBJ2-1 | TRBV2 | - | TGTGCCAGCCCCGGAGATGAGCAGTTCTTC | CASPGDEQFF
TRBD1 | TRBJ2-2 | TRBV9 | once | TGTGCCAGCAGCGTAGTACTAGGGGGCGCAGAGGAAGCGAACACCGGGGAGCTGTTTTTT | CASSVVLGGAEEANTGELFF
- | TRBJ2-3 | TRBV2 | - | TGTGCCAGCAGTGATAGTAGCGCTAGCACAGATACGCAGTATTTT | CASSDSSASTDTQYF